The clone carrying this T cell receptor beta chain has just a few counts. TCRdb re-called the 5' RACE reads with MiXCR, one entry per CDR3 protein. The data contain 35,000 to 55,000 distinct CDR3 sequences, approximately 23% of them singletons. Cells sorted as Tregs were CD4+, CD25+ and CD127-/low. The clonotype was recovered from a female donor with breast cancer. The sequenced sample was Tregs sorted from a lymph node.

The CDR3 here is CSVPGYNEQFF. In DNA, the CDR3 is TGCAGCGTTCCAGGTTACAATGAGCAGTTCTTC. The V gene is TRBV29-1, the J gene TRBJ2-1; no clear D. V was trimmed by 5 bases and J by 4 bases, leaving 6 bases between them. Germline CDR1 SQVTM, CDR2 ANQGSEA. The CDR3 length is 11 residues.